This TCR beta chain is from a study of metastatic and nonmetastatic thyroid tumors. Before thyroid surgery, none of the patients had received any treatment. TCRdb reprocessed the PCR reads using MiXCR. The data contain 14,000 to 15,000 clones, about 21% of them singletons. This clone appeared a single time. The V gene lost 4 bases and the J gene lost 2 bases, with 5 bases spanning the gap. Germline V CDR1 and CDR2: SGHAT, FQNNGV. This CDR3 is 12 amino acids long. The V gene is TRBV11-2, the J gene TRBJ2-5, with D unclear. Material for sequencing was blood. This sequence originates from a female donor with papillary thyroid cancer or a benign thyroid nodule (not recorded which). Some clones in this sample may be carry-over from other donors' samples. The CDR3 sequence is CASSSTQETQYF. The CDR3 coding sequence is TGTGCCAGCAGCTCGACACAAGAGACCCAGTACTTC. Supplemented by reference TRBV11-2 and TRBJ2-5, the full variable domain reads EAGVAQSPRYKIIEKRQSVAFWCNPISGHATLYWYQQILGQGPKLLIQFQNNGVVDDSQLPKDRFSAERLKGVDSTLKIQPAKLEDSAVYLCASSSTQETQYFGPGTRLLVL.